This TCR beta chain appears in the sequencing data of a study of radiotherapy plus CTLA-4 blockade in lung cancer. In regard to this clone: The antigen is unknown.

CDR3 length equals 15 residues. The V gene end was trimmed by 5 bases and the J gene end by 3 bases; junction bases not matched to a gene: 4. Germline V lookup: CDR1 SGHTA, CDR2 FQGNSA. General study findings and limits: Reports state that early shifts in blood T cell clones, with interferon-beta, best predicted response.

Clones were read by immunoSEQ multiplex PCR, and TCRdb kept only the in-frame ones, dropping some. The sample holds more than 80,000 clones, roughly 84% seen once. This TCR was recovered from a human donor with non-small cell lung cancer that progressed on radiotherapy plus ipilimumab. Some clones in this sample may be carry-over from other donors' samples. Specimen: peripheral blood, collected from a patient treated with radiotherapy plus ipilimumab. The chain has TRBV7-2 and TRBJ1-6, with 7 bases lining up with TRBD1. The CDR3 is CASSLGQHYNSPLHF. CDR3 nucleotides: TGTGCCAGCAGCCTGGGACAGCACTATAATTCACCCCTCCACTTT.